Following are 5 T cell receptor beta chains from one sample sequenced in a study of T cells in Graves' hyperthyroidism and ophthalmopathy. The TCR beta CDR3 regions underwent amplification using RNA transcripts as the source. RT-PCR in the first round (using the HTBI primer set) targeted the TCR CDR3. Each CDR3 protein is one row after TCRdb ran MiXCR on the multiplex PCR reads. Of a few hundred thousand distinct CDR3 sequences in the sample, 15% to 17% were seen once. The sequenced sample consisted of blood. The receptor set was obtained from a woman aged 18-29 years with Graves' hyperthyroidism.

As for this clonotype: Sequence at one end of the junction differs from germline and may be a read error. This chain uses TRBV15 with TRBJ2-5, with TRBD1 as a possible D gene (5 bases). Germline lookup yields CDR1 LNHNV and CDR2 YYDKDF (reference sequence). The CDR3 totals 10 residues. The CDR3: CATSRPQGHF. CDR3 nucleotides: TGTGCCACCAGCAGGCCCCAGGGCCACTTC.

At least ten counts were recorded for this clonotype. The gene calls are TRBV5-1 and TRBJ1-2; D is uncertain. The CDR3 runs to 13 residues. Deletions cut 5 bases from V and 6 bases from J, with 14 bases between. Germline CDR1 reads SGHRS; CDR2 reads YFSETQ. The CDR3 nucleotides are TGCGCCAGCAGTGGTGAAGGAAACCATGGCTACACCTTC. Protein: CASSGEGNHGYTF.

This clonotype was counted a single time. As DNA, the CDR3 is TGTGCCAGCAGCGTAGCCAGGGCCTCCTACAATGAGCAGTTCTTC. This gives the protein CASSVARASYNEQFF. V usage is TRBV9 and J usage is TRBJ2-1, with D maybe TRBD1 (5 bases). The CDR3 spans 15 residues. Germline V gene sequence: CDR1 SGDLS, CDR2 YYNGEE. Trimming pared 0 bases from V and 0 bases from J, leaving 7 bases between.

This clonotype was found many times. J is TRBJ2-1 and V is TRBV6-2 or TRBV6-3; TRBD2 is a possible D gene (6 bases). Trimming cost V 2 bases and J 3 bases, with 8 bases left between them. This CDR3 is 14 amino acids long. The germline gives CDR1 MNHEY, CDR2 SVGEGT. The CDR3, as DNA: TGTGCCAGCAGTTACACGCGGGGCTACAATGAGCAGTTCTTC. This encodes CASSYTRGYNEQFF.

This chain connects TRBV29-1 to TRBJ1-5; D is unclear. Between the trimmed V and J ends, which lost 3 bases and 3 bases, there was a span of 15 bases. Germline lookup yields CDR1 SQVTM and CDR2 ANQGSEA. This CDR3 region has 15 residues. CDR3 nucleotides: TGCAGCGTTGAGGAAATGGGAGAGGCCAATCAGCCCCAGCATTTT. It specifies CSVEEMGEANQPQHF.